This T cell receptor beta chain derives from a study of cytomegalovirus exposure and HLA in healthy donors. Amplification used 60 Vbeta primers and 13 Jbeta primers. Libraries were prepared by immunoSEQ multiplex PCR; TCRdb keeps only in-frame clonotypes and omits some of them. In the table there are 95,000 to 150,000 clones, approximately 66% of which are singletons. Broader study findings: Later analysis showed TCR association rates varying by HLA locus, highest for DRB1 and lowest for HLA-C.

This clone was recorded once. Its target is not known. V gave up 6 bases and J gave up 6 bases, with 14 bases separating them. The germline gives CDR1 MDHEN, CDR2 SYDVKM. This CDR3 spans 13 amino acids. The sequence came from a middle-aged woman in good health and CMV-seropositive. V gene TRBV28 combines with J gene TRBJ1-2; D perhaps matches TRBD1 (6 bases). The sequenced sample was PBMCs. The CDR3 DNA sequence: TGTGCCAGCAGCACCCGACAGGTGGATGGCTACACCTTC. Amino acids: CASSTRQVDGYTF.